This T cell receptor (beta chain) was sequenced in a study of Ad26.COV2.S vaccination and SARS-CoV-2 variants. Overall study: Into the muscle, Ad26.COV2.S was dosed once or twice, 56 days apart.

The table came from immunoSEQ multiplex PCR; TCRdb's copy has only in-frame clones and leaves some out. Counted here are 350,000 to 500,000 clones, roughly 90% occurring once; the ten biggest clones make up 3.6%. The CDR3 sequence is 16 residues long. From germline, CDR1 is MNHEY and CDR2 SMNVEV (reference sequence). Unmatched junction bases numbered 8, after V lost 5 bases and J lost 4 bases. Noted treatment: around 19 received Ad26.COV2.S at low or high dose, single or two shots; about 5 received placebo; per-sample allocation not given. Sample collection was performed on day 63 after the first vaccine or placebo injection.

Sequencing used peripheral blood, obtained in a trial of Ad26.COV2.S vaccine versus placebo. V and J are TRBV27 and TRBJ1-6; TRBD1 agrees at 7 bases. The clonotype comes from a person aged 18 to 59 who received the Ad26.COV2.S COVID-19 vaccine or a placebo. This CDR3 reads CASSGHPGQYNSPLHF. The CDR3 region has the DNA TGTGCCAGCAGTGGTCATCCGGGACAGTATAATTCACCCCTCCACTTT.